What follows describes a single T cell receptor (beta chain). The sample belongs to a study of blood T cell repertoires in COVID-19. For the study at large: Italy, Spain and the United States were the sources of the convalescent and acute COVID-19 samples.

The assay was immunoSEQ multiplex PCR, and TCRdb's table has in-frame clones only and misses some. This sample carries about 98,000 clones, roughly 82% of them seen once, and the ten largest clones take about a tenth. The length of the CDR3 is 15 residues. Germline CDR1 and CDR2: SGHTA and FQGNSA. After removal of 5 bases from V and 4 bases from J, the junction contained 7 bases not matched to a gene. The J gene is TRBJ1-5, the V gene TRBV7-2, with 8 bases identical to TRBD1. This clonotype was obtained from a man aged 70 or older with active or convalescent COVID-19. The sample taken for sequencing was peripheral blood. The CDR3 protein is CASSADRGLNQPQHF. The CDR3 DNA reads TGTGCCAGCAGCGCAGACAGGGGCCTGAATCAGCCCCAGCATTTT.